This TCR beta chain was recorded in a study of shared clonotypes between healthy human individuals. Overall study results and limits: Clonotype sharing among donors was thought likely to change with sequencing depth. Sharing across a handful of donors was seen in 4% to 6.5% of naive CD4 clonotypes.

Libraries were prepared by immunoSEQ multiplex PCR; TCRdb keeps only in-frame clonotypes and omits some of them. The sample yields 2,100,000 or so clones, approximately 94% seen once. For this clone: Antigen specificity is unknown.

The CDR3 covers 15 residues. The V segment lost 3 bases and the J segment 0 bases; nucleotides outside the gene matches: 8. Germline V CDR1 and CDR2: GTSNPN, SVGIG (reference sequence). Specimen: naive CD4+ T cells sorted from blood. Subset in this sample: CD45RA+ positively selected. The chain uses TRBV30 and TRBJ2-7; 7 nucleotides match TRBD1. The TCR sequence derives from a young man in good health. For the CDR3, the DNA is TGTGCCTGGAGAGTACACAGGGGCCCCTCCTACGAGCAGTACTTC. Translated: CAWRVHRGPSYEQYF.